A selection of T cell receptor beta chains follows, all from one sample in a study of blood T cell repertoires in COVID-19. Some clones are missing from TCRdb's copy, which holds only in-frame ones; the method was immunoSEQ multiplex PCR. The table shows about 210,000 clones, with approximately 91% occurring only once. Sequencing was performed on peripheral blood. Receptors originate from a man in his late teens or twenties with active or convalescent COVID-19. CDR3s include the opening cysteine and the closing phenylalanine or tryptophan. The D gene is left open where the match is weak. Where a row states a size, it is once, few, many or the class of an expanded clone; other rows omit it.

j_gene,d_gene,abundance,v_gene,CDR3nt,CDR3aa
TRBJ1-6,-,once,TRBV27,TGTGCCAGCACACAAATTGGGGGCGCACATAATTCACCCCTCCACTTT,CASTQIGGAHNSPLHF
TRBJ1-3,-,-,TRBV3-1/TRBV3-2,TGTGCCAGCAGCCAAGGGCCTGGAAACACCATATATTTT,CASSQGPGNTIYF
TRBJ1-1,-,-,TRBV29-1,TGCAGCGCCAGAAGGGACAAGAACACTGAAGCTTTCTTT,CSARRDKNTEAFF
TRBJ2-1,-,once,TRBV4-1,TGCGCCAGCAGCCAACGTTCCTACAATGAGCAGTTCTTC,CASSQRSYNEQFF
TRBJ1-3,-,once,TRBV11-3,TGTGCCAGCGGGGAGTCGGTATCTGGAAACACCATATATTTT,CASGESVSGNTIYF
TRBJ1-1,-,-,TRBV6-2/TRBV6-3,TGTGCCAGCAGTAAACGTCGCGGAGGCGACACTGAAGCTTTCTTT,CASSKRRGGDTEAFF
TRBJ1-2,TRBD1,-,TRBV6-5,TGTGCCAGCAGTTATTGGCAGGGGGATGGCTACACCTTC,CASSYWQGDGYTF
TRBJ2-7,TRBD1,-,TRBV12-5,TGTGCTAGTGGTGTGGGGACAGGGGCCTACGAGCAGTACTTC,CASGVGTGAYEQYF
TRBJ1-2,-,few,TRBV25-1,TGTGCCAGCAGTTCCACAGGCGACTATGGCTACACCTTC,CASSSTGDYGYTF
TRBJ2-7,-,-,TRBV2,TGTGCCAGCAGGGGGAGGGACAGGAAAGTCGAGCAGTACTTC,CASRGRDRKVEQYF
TRBJ1-5,TRBD1,-,TRBV6-5,TGTGCCAGCAGTTACGTGGCAGGGGGGAGTCAGCCCCAGCATTTT,CASSYVAGGSQPQHF
TRBJ1-6,-,-,TRBV5-1,TGCGCCAGCAGCTTGGTTTCAGAGGCAAATTCACCCCTCCACTTT,CASSLVSEANSPLHF
TRBJ1-4,TRBD1,-,TRBV7-8,TGTGCCACAGGACTCAACAGGGGGTATGGTGAAAAACTGTTTTTT,CATGLNRGYGEKLFF
TRBJ1-1,-,-,TRBV6-5,TGTGCCAGCAGCCGAGGGGGGGACACTGAAGCTTTCTTT,CASSRGGDTEAFF
TRBJ1-1,-,-,TRBV27,TGTGCCAGCAGGACACCGACAGCCGCGAACACTGAAGCTTTCTTT,CASRTPTAANTEAFF
TRBJ2-2,TRBD2,-,TRBV5-1,TGCGCCAGCAGCTCAGGACTAGCGGGGGCTAGTAGCGGGGAGCTGTTTTTT,CASSSGLAGASSGELFF
TRBJ2-7,-,-,TRBV4-2,TGTGCCAGCAGCCAAGTCGTCACAGGGAAAACCTACGAGCAGTACTTC,CASSQVVTGKTYEQYF
TRBJ2-1,-,-,TRBV7-8,TGTGCCAGCAGCCGCCGGCGACTATCCTACAATGAGCAGTTCTTC,CASSRRRLSYNEQFF
TRBJ2-2,-,few,TRBV20-1,TGCAGTGCTACCCGGGGAGGGGAGCTGTTTTTT,CSATRGGELFF
TRBJ1-1,TRBD1,-,TRBV28,TGTGCCAGCAGACCGGGGACAGGGTTCTACGGTGAAGCTTTCTTT,CASRPGTGFYGEAFF
TRBJ1-2,TRBD1,few,TRBV5-5,TGTGCCAGCAGCCGAACCGGGACAGGGGGCGCGAGGAACTATGGCTACACCTTC,CASSRTGTGGARNYGYTF
TRBJ2-5,TRBD1,-,TRBV3-1/TRBV3-2,TGTGCCAGCAGCCACCGGGACAGGGGAGAGACCCAGTACTTC,CASSHRDRGETQYF
TRBJ2-5,TRBD2,-,TRBV19,TGTGCCAGTAGTCCAAGACTAGCGGACAATGGGCAAGAGACCCAGTACTTC,CASSPRLADNGQETQYF
TRBJ2-7,TRBD2,few,TRBV5-4,TGTGCCAGCAGCCCGGGGACTAGCGGGGGCTTAACTGACTACGAGCAGTACTTC,CASSPGTSGGLTDYEQYF
TRBJ1-6,TRBD1,-,TRBV2,TGTGCCAGTACAGGGGGCGCCCGGGAACTTGGACGTTCACCCCTCCACTTT,CASTGGARELGRSPLHF
TRBJ1-2,-,-,TRBV7-9,TGTGCCAGCAGACGGGACATCGTGTATGGCTACACCTTC,CASRRDIVYGYTF
TRBJ2-1,TRBD2,-,TRBV6-5,TGTGCCAGCAGTTCCTGGACTAGCGGATTGTTCTTC,CASSSWTSGLFF
TRBJ2-2,TRBD2,-,TRBV7-2,TGTGCCAGCAGCACGGGACTAGCGGGAGGAAACGGGGCCGGGGAGCTGTTTTTT,CASSTGLAGGNGAGELFF
TRBJ1-5,-,-,TRBV12-3/TRBV12-4,TGTGCCAGCAGTTTTACTGGGGGCCACCCCCAGCATTTT,CASSFTGGHPQHF
TRBJ2-2,-,-,TRBV3-1/TRBV3-2,TGTGCCAGCAGCCAGACTAGCACCGGGGAGCTGTTTTTT,CASSQTSTGELFF
TRBJ1-1,TRBD1,-,TRBV7-8,TGTGCCAGCAGCTTTTGGACAGGGGGAGAGGCTGAAGCTTTCTTT,CASSFWTGGEAEAFF
TRBJ1-1,TRBD1,-,TRBV19,TGTGCCAGTAGTATCCGGGCAGGGGGCGGGAACACTGAAGCTTTCTTT,CASSIRAGGGNTEAFF
TRBJ2-1,-,once,TRBV28,TGTGCCAGCAACAGGGCTCCGGGGAATGAGCAGTTCTTC,CASNRAPGNEQFF
TRBJ2-7,TRBD1,once,TRBV15,TGTGCCACCAGCGGGAAGACAGGGACCAGCTCCTACGAGCAGTACTTC,CATSGKTGTSSYEQYF
TRBJ2-5,-,-,TRBV20-1,TGCAGTGGACTAATCCAAGAGACCCAGTACTTC,CSGLIQETQYF
TRBJ1-2,-,-,TRBV5-1,TGCGCCAGCAGTTTACGTACAGCCGGATTCGGCTATGGCTACACCTTC,CASSLRTAGFGYGYTF
TRBJ2-7,-,-,TRBV9,TGTGCCAGCAGCGTAGATTTTGGGAGGGGGGGAGAGCAGTACTTC,CASSVDFGRGGEQYF
TRBJ2-1,-,-,TRBV6-2/TRBV6-3,TGTGCCAGCAGCCCCAACAATGAGCAGTTCTTC,CASSPNNEQFF
TRBJ2-1,-,-,TRBV9,TGTGCCAGCAGCTACTACGTGAGCTCCTACAATGAGCAGTTCTTC,CASSYYVSSYNEQFF
TRBJ2-7,TRBD1,once,TRBV5-8,TGTGCCAGCAGCTCCCGGGACAGGGTCGCCGAGCAGTACTTC,CASSSRDRVAEQYF
TRBJ2-7,-,-,TRBV10-3,TGTGCCATCAGTGAGTCGGGACTGGGGCAGTACTTC,CAISESGLGQYF
TRBJ1-6,-,few,TRBV18,TGTGCCAGCTCACCACTCGAAGGGGGTAATTCACCCCTCCACTTT,CASSPLEGGNSPLHF
TRBJ1-2,-,-,TRBV19,TGTGCCAGTAGTATGCGGAGCCAGGGGTCAGGCTATGGCTACACCTTC,CASSMRSQGSGYGYTF
TRBJ1-6,-,-,TRBV2,TGTGCCAGCAGTGAGAGGGGGGGAGATTCACCCCTCCACTTT,CASSERGGDSPLHF